A single T cell receptor (beta chain) is shown here with its context. The sample holds many counts of this clonotype. Its target antigen remains unknown. It has no much larger one-base neighbor in the sample; base qualities were not kept. This sample was sequenced with an Illumina HiSeq 2000. TCR beta chain libraries were generated by multiplex PCR amplification. The amplified TCR beta chain products were analyzed by high-throughput sequencing. TCRdb ran its own pipeline on the public reads, namely fastp trimming at Q25 and MiXCR clone calling, and kept in-frame beta chains. Merged by CDR3 protein, the rows form single entries marked with the most common genes and DNA. Recorded for this sample are tens of thousands of distinct CDR3 sequences; approximately 31% of them occurred a single time. The ten largest clones add up to approximately 10% of the sample. This record belongs to a study of breast tumors, draining lymph nodes, adjacent tissues (dated by TCRdb to the mid-2010s). A note on the overall study: Breast cancer patients provided tumor, adjacent nontumor tissue and axillary lymph nodes, and the study compared the TCR beta repertoires across these three sources. The study aimed to assess the relationships and possible T-cell exchange between tumor, surrounding tissue and draining lymph node repertoires in human breast cancer. Broader findings and caveats from the paper: The data were considered consistent with the idea that most tumor T cells come from the lymph node and then expand in tumor tissue. Tumor and nontumor tissue repertoires were significantly more similar in luminal-like than in basal-like breast cancer. The conclusion that tumor T cells originate in lymph nodes was presented as consistent with a hypothesis rather than as directly demonstrated. Tumors showed preferential V and J gene usage, and their T-cell repertoire diversity fell below that of lymph nodes yet above that of nontumor tissue.

From the cysteine through the phenylalanine, the CDR3 covers 14 amino acids. CDR3 DNA is the only sequence kept; it has 42 bases, read in frame from the first base. Taken from the germline V gene, the CDR1 and CDR2 loops are MNHEY and SVGAGI. V is cut by 10 bases and J by 1 base, and the space between the germline ends is 13 bases. Here the chain combines TRBV6-5 and TRBJ1-4; the D gene is unclear. The receptor was isolated from a female donor with breast cancer. Some clones in this sample may be carry-over from other donors' samples. Source material: breast tumor tissue. In nucleotide form, the sequence is TGTGCCACCTCAGTTTCCGAAACTAATGAAAAACTGTTTTTT. Translated, it reads CATSVSETNEKLFF.